The present T cell receptor beta chain was sequenced within a study of T cell repertoires in aging, cancer and after chemotherapy. Multiplex touch-down PCR with TRB-A/B primers amplified rearranged V-D-J TRB sequences. TCRdb itself ran the multiplex PCR reads through MiXCR, one entry per CDR3 protein. The table has approximately 540 distinct CDR3 sequences, more than 20% seen once. The germline V gene has CDR1 SGHAT and CDR2 FQNNGV. V shed 1 base, J shed 0 bases, and the junction held 7 bases outside the gene matches. This CDR3 is built from 18 residues. TCR beta rearrangements were amplified from peripheral blood genomic DNA.

Source material: blood. The chain couples TRBV11-2 to TRBJ2-3; 10 bases line up with TRBD2. This TCR came from a human donor with a blood cancer. The CDR3 here is CASSLVSLAGVSTDTQYF. Written as DNA, the CDR3 is TGTGCCAGCAGCTTAGTAAGCCTAGCGGGGGTTAGCACAGATACGCAGTATTTT. Full variable domain (outside the CDR3, taken from reference TRBV11-2 and TRBJ2-3): EAGVAQSPRYKIIEKRQSVAFWCNPISGHATLYWYQQILGQGPKLLIQFQNNGVVDDSQLPKDRFSAERLKGVDSTLKIQPAKLEDSAVYLCASSLVSLAGVSTDTQYFGPGTRLTVL.